The source of this TCR beta chain is a study of blood T cell repertoires in COVID-19 (dated by TCRdb to 2018 to 2021). Context from the whole study: Samples from collaborators originated in the United States, Italy and Spain and spanned both the acute and convalescent phases of COVID-19. The prospective study material was composed of cDNA or gDNA derived from T cells, B-cell-depleted T cells, or PBMCs. Subjects who had been exposed to COVID-19, were actively infected with it, or had recovered from it provided the deeply sampled blood TCRbeta repertoires that made up the dataset. The repertoires were released in a freely available public database meant as a resource for research on the immune response to SARS-CoV-2. Samples were obtained from the ongoing ImmuneRACE study (first 160 participants) and from some 1,200 subjects provided by 6 global collaborators. A de-identified subject ID, COVID-19 status, age in years and sex were almost always included in the sample metadata. Where available, HLA class I and class II types were taken from metadata supplied by the sample provider and were not determined by assay-based typing.

This clone was detected only a few times. What this receptor recognizes is not known. Base qualities are missing; no much larger clone stands one base away. The immunoSEQ Assay, a bias-controlled multiplex PCR, was used to amplify TCRbeta CDR3 regions from genomic DNA. For the original study's pipeline: The number of nucleated cells in each sample was estimated by amplification of reference gene primers within the assay. To quantify the absolute abundance of each unique TCRbeta CDR3 rearrangement, sequence reads were collapsed and filtered. For each sample, productive Simpson clonality was calculated as the square root of Simpson's diversity index over productive rearrangements. TCRdb retrieved this table from immuneACCESS and kept in-frame rearrangements only. Not all clones are present; in checked studies, unresolved V genes account for under half, and no reason is known for the remainder. That table gives V, J and clone size, and the DNA gave D and trimming. This sample has over 300,000 clones in its table, and 70% to 90% of those were observed once. Around 0.91% of the sample is taken by the ten largest.

Participants in the prospective study were aged roughly 18 to 100 years, lived in about two dozen United States geographic areas, and enrolled through a virtual design. In the prospective study, participants were assigned to cohorts based on the clinical history participants reported in a screening survey and a study questionnaire. In the prospective study, mobile phlebotomists collected whole blood, serum and a nasopharyngeal or oropharyngeal swab from each participant. Participants in the prospective study had the option to provide additional blood draws and questionnaires over an approximately 2-month period. Blood samples from the prospective study were shipped frozen or at room temperature prior to DNA extraction. Measured from the cysteine to the phenylalanine, the CDR3 is 15 residues long. Only CDR3 DNA remains: 45 bases, in frame from the first base. CDR1 MNHEY and CDR2 SVGAGI were looked up in the germline V gene. Unmatched junction bases come to 7, with V trimmed by 6 bases and J by 4 bases.

What the work shows at the level of the full study, not this receptor alone: The quantity of clinical and demographic metadata differed by source and by participant and was supplied without curation.

Sequencing was done on a sample of PBMCs or T cells enriched from blood (not recorded which). The TCR comes from a woman in her 30s with acute COVID-19. The chain is encoded by TRBV6-5 joined to TRBJ1-3; 9 middle bases align to TRBD1. CDR3 sequence: CASSGDRARGNTIYF. The DNA sequence follows: TGTGCCAGCAGCGGGGACAGGGCTAGAGGAAACACCATATATTTT.